These 31 T cell receptor beta chains were sequenced from one sample in a study of shared clonotypes between healthy human individuals. Method: immunoSEQ multiplex PCR; TCRdb's copy keeps in-frame clones and lacks some. The sample holds 2 million to 2.5 million clones; about 94% are singletons and the top ten take roughly 0.13%. The sample comprised naive CD4+ T cells sorted from blood. Specified subset: CD45RA+ positively selected. These receptors were taken from a man between 18 and 29 years old in good health.

The V and J genes are TRBV9 and TRBJ2-1, with 9 bases identical to TRBD1. V shed 3 bases, J shed 4 bases, and the junction held 5 bases outside the gene matches. The CDR3 loop spans 15 amino acids. Germline CDR1 and CDR2: SGDLS and YYNGEE. The DNA of the CDR3 is TGTGCCAGCAGCGCAAACAGGGGGCTTTACAATGAGCAGTTCTTC. Its protein product is CASSANRGLYNEQFF.

On this clone: This sample includes further DNA sequences coding for the same CDR3. The chain joins TRBV15 to TRBJ2-5; TRBD1 might be the D (5 bases). This CDR3 region has 13 residues. Trimming pared 1 base from V and 2 bases from J, leaving 5 bases between. The germline gives CDR1 LNHNV, CDR2 YYDKDF (reference sequence). In DNA form, the CDR3 reads TGTGCCACCAGCAGAGGGACACAAGAGACCCAGTACTTC. It codes for CATSRGTQETQYF.

The chain combines TRBV4-3 with TRBJ2-3; D not resolved. Germline V gives CDR1 LGHNA, CDR2 YSLEER. The CDR3 runs 16 residues. The ends were cut back, 4 bases at V and 5 bases at J, with 19 bases in the middle. The CDR3 here is CASSPHFGNMEDTQYF. DNA of the CDR3: TGCGCCAGCAGCCCCCATTTTGGGAACATGGAAGATACGCAGTATTTT.

The rearrangement links TRBV7-8 to TRBJ2-7; D remains unclear. Germline CDR1 reads SGHVS; CDR2 reads FQNEAQ. V lost 4 bases and J 7 bases, leaving 8 bases between the germline ends. The CDR3 length is 11 residues. CDR3 nucleotides: TGTGCCAGCAGCTCCCACAGAGAGCAGTACTTC. Residues: CASSSHREQYF.

J is TRBJ2-1 and V is TRBV18; 7 bases map to TRBD1. V shed 4 bases and J 5 bases; nucleotides not matched to a gene: 8. This CDR3 spans 15 amino acids. Germline CDR1 reads KGHSH; CDR2 reads LQKENI. The CDR3 is CASSLGQAGHNEQFF. As DNA, the CDR3 is TGTGCCAGCTCACTCGGACAGGCCGGCCACAATGAGCAGTTCTTC.

The chain employs TRBV19 and TRBJ2-1, with 7 bases identical to TRBD2. V shed 3 bases and J 2 bases; nucleotides not matched to a gene: 7. The CDR3 runs 16 residues. Germline-derived CDR1 and CDR2 are LNHDA and SQIVND (reference sequence). CDR3 nucleotide sequence: TGTGCCAGTAGTATCGGAGCGGGGTTCACCTACAATGAGCAGTTCTTC. This encodes CASSIGAGFTYNEQFF.

This chain links TRBV2 with TRBJ2-7, with 7 bases that match TRBD1. CDR3 length: 14 residues. Germline V gene data show CDR1 as SNHLY and CDR2 as FYNNEI. The V and J ends lost 7 bases and 2 bases, in that order; junction bases with no gene match: 8. For the CDR3, the DNA is TGTGCCAGCAAAAAGACAGGGCTGACCTACGAGCAGTACTTC. Encoded protein: CASKKTGLTYEQYF.

The V gene is TRBV6-5, the J gene TRBJ1-1; a possible D gene is TRBD1 (5 bases). Trimming removed 10 bases at V and 3 bases at J, with 18 bases between. In germline, CDR1 is MNHEY, CDR2 SVGAGI. The CDR3 totals 14 residues. The CDR3 DNA follows: TGTGCCACTAATCGTCACTCGGGGGACACTGAAGCTTTCTTT. As protein: CATNRHSGDTEAFF.

The chain carries TRBV28 and TRBJ1-5; TRBD1 is a possible D gene (5 bases). CDR1 is MDHEN, CDR2 SYDVKM, per germline. The CDR3 is 15 residues long. With 6 bases removed from V and 3 bases from J, the gap between germline ends came to 15 bases. The CDR3 nucleotides are TGTGCCAGCAGGCTAGAGGGGAAGAACAATCAGCCCCAGCATTTT. Translating it yields CASRLEGKNNQPQHF.

Details on this clone: This same CDR3 is encoded by further DNA sequences in the sample. The V and J genes are TRBV4-2 and TRBJ2-7; D possibly corresponds to TRBD1 (6 bases). This CDR3 is 13 amino acids long. With 0 bases removed from V and 4 bases from J, the gap between germline ends came to 7 bases. CDR1 is LGHNA, CDR2 YNFKEQ, per germline. CDR3 region: CASSQDRGYEQYF. In DNA, the CDR3 is TGTGCCAGCAGCCAAGACAGGGGTTACGAGCAGTACTTC.

The J gene is TRBJ2-3, the V gene TRBV18; TRBD2 aligns across 11 bases. This CDR3 is 19 amino acids long. V lost 4 bases and J lost 2; bases outside the gene matches: 14. Germline V gives CDR1 KGHSH, CDR2 LQKENI. Here the CDR3 reads CASSQKQGALAGDTDTQYF. For the CDR3, the DNA is TGTGCCAGCTCACAGAAACAGGGAGCACTAGCGGGAGACACAGATACGCAGTATTTT.

The rearrangement uses TRBV14 and TRBJ2-7; 8 bases map to TRBD1. From germline, CDR1 is SGHDN and CDR2 FVKESK. V lost 3 bases, J lost 6 bases, and 10 bases stayed unmatched. The CDR3 runs to 15 residues. The CDR3 loop reads CASSQRQGHRGEQYF. The CDR3 region has the DNA TGTGCCAGCAGCCAGAGACAGGGGCACCGGGGCGAGCAGTACTTC.

The V gene is TRBV10-1, the J gene TRBJ2-3; tentatively, D is TRBD2 (5 bases). V lost 6 bases to trimming and J lost 4 bases, with 14 bases between them. Germline CDR1 is WNHNN and CDR2 is SYGVQD (reference sequence). This CDR3 has 14 amino acids. This chain's CDR3 is CASSGRGSPDTQYF. Here the CDR3 DNA reads TGCGCCAGCAGCGGCAGAGGGTCTCCAGATACGCAGTATTTT.

The chain employs TRBV5-4 and TRBJ2-5; TRBD2 matches at 7 bases. The CDR3 has 16 amino acids. The junction had 6 bases not matched to a gene; V was cut back by 0 bases and J by 1 base. Germline CDR1 reads SGHNT; CDR2 reads YYREEE (reference sequence). CDR3 protein: CASSLASGNFQETQYF. CDR3 in DNA: TGTGCCAGCAGCTTGGCCAGCGGGAATTTCCAAGAGACCCAGTACTTC.

This sequence joins TRBV25-1 and TRBJ2-5, with 7 bases lining up with TRBD2. The CDR3 is made up of 14 amino acids. The germline V gene has CDR1 MGHDK and CDR2 SYGVNS. V gave up 1 base and J gave up 5 bases; unmatched junction bases: 4. The CDR3 bases are TGTGCCAGCAGTGAATGGATCGGGGGGGAGACCCAGTACTTC. Translation gives CASSEWIGGETQYF.

This chain connects TRBV4-1 to TRBJ2-7; 7 bases agree with TRBD2. Germline CDR1 and CDR2: MGHRA and YSYEKL. Trimming took 0 bases from V and 2 from J; bases not matched to a gene: 4. This CDR3 has 15 residues. CDR3 in amino acids: CASSQERLATYEQYF. DNA for the CDR3: TGCGCCAGCAGCCAAGAACGACTAGCTACCTACGAGCAGTACTTC.

The genes are TRBV30 and TRBJ1-6; maybe TRBD1 (6 bases). Trimming removed 5 bases at V and 10 bases at J, with 30 bases between. This CDR3 has 18 residues. Germline-derived CDR1 and CDR2 are GTSNPN and SVGIG (reference sequence). The CDR3 DNA is TGTGCCTGGCTGGGACAACAGGTCTTTACCGGAATCGACTCACCCCTCCACTTT. This encodes CAWLGQQVFTGIDSPLHF.

J is TRBJ1-2 and V is TRBV28; 7 bases line up with TRBD1. The CDR3 sequence is 12 residues long. The trim removed 5 bases at V and 8 bases at J, leaving 5 bases unmatched. The germline V gene has CDR1 MDHEN and CDR2 SYDVKM. The CDR3 sequence is CASSDDRVGYTF. In DNA form, the CDR3 reads TGTGCCAGCAGTGATGACAGGGTCGGCTACACCTTC.

The V gene is TRBV9, the J gene TRBJ2-1; D call uncertain. Germline loops: CDR1 SGDLS, CDR2 YYNGEE. CDR3 length: 13 amino acids. V lost 2 bases, J lost 8 bases, and 11 bases lay in between. In DNA form, the CDR3 reads TGTGCCAGCAGCGTGTTAGGGAACCATGAGCAGTTCTTC. Encoded protein: CASSVLGNHEQFF. Full variable domain (remainder filled in from reference TRBV9 and TRBJ2-1): DSGVTQTPKHLITATGQRVTLRCSPRSGDLSVYWYQQSLDQGLQFLIQYYNGEERAKGNILERFSAQQFPDLHSELNLSSLELGDSALYFCASSVLGNHEQFFGPGTRLTVL.

The DNA for the CDR3 is TGTGCCAGCAGCTTGGAACAAAGGACAGTTGTAGGCTACACCTTC. Translation gives CASSLEQRTVVGYTF. The V gene is TRBV5-6, the J gene TRBJ1-2; D is perhaps TRBD1 (6 bases). The length of the CDR3 is 15 residues. Per the germline V gene, CDR1 is SGHDT and CDR2 is YYEEEE. With 0 bases removed from V and 8 bases from J, the gap between germline ends came to 17 bases.

The V gene is TRBV7-9, the J gene TRBJ2-1, with 10 bases matching TRBD1. In germline, CDR1 is SEHNR, CDR2 FQNEAQ (reference sequence). The CDR3 is made up of 14 amino acids. V gave up 4 bases and J gave up 5 bases; unmatched junction bases: 2. In DNA, the CDR3 is TGTGCCAGCAGCTGGACAGGGGGTCACAATGAGCAGTTCTTC. It yields the protein CASSWTGGHNEQFF.

This sequence joins TRBV18 and TRBJ2-3; D not resolved. CDR1 and CDR2 (germline): KGHSH, LQKENI. V shed 3 bases and J shed 1 base, with 11 bases lying between them. CDR3 length: 15 amino acids. The CDR3 region is CASSPFSKGTDTQYF. The CDR3 DNA follows: TGTGCCAGCTCACCTTTCTCGAAGGGCACAGATACGCAGTATTTT.

The chain joins TRBV6-5 to TRBJ2-3, with 9 bases lining up with TRBD2. The germline CDR1 and CDR2 sequences are MNHEY and SVGAGI. Germline trimming cut 2 bases from V and 2 bases from J; bases unmatched to any gene: 5. The CDR3 contains 16 residues. The CDR3 reads CASSYVGLANTDTQYF. The DNA for the CDR3 is TGTGCCAGCAGTTACGTGGGACTAGCTAACACAGATACGCAGTATTTT.

The chain employs TRBV5-1 and TRBJ2-2; 8 nucleotides match TRBD2. The V segment lost 4 bases and the J segment 0 bases; nucleotides outside the gene matches: 5. The CDR3 spans 16 residues. Germline V gives CDR1 SGHRS, CDR2 YFSETQ. The CDR3 is CASSPAGLANTGELFF. CDR3 nucleotides: TGCGCCAGCAGCCCGGCGGGACTAGCGAACACCGGGGAGCTGTTTTTT. Full variable domain (rest looked up from reference TRBV5-1 and TRBJ2-2): KAGVTQTPRYLIKTRGQQVTLSCSPISGHRSVSWYQQTPGQGLQFLFEYFSETQRNKGNFPGRFSGRQFSNSRSEMNVSTLELGDSALYLCASSPAGLANTGELFFGEGSRLTVL.

The CDR3 sequence is CASSYVQTSGGEQYF. CDR3 nucleotide sequence: TGTGCCAGCAGTTACGTCCAGACCAGCGGTGGCGAGCAGTACTTC. The rearrangement uses TRBV6-6 and TRBJ2-7; maybe TRBD2 (5 bases). The CDR3 length is 15 residues. V was pared by 2 bases and J by 6 bases, with 17 bases between. Germline V gene data show CDR1 as MNHNY and CDR2 as SVGAGI (reference sequence).

The chain is built from TRBV4-3 and TRBJ2-1, with a possible D match to TRBD1 (7 bases). V lost 2 bases, J lost 0 bases, and 11 bases lay in between. From germline, CDR1 is LGHNA and CDR2 YSLEER. This CDR3 has 16 residues. Here the CDR3 reads CASSQRGDSSYNEQFF. CDR3 nucleotides: TGCGCCAGCAGCCAAAGGGGGGACAGCTCCTACAATGAGCAGTTCTTC.

This chain joins TRBV6-5 and TRBJ1-1; D is unclear. V lost 5 bases, J lost 1 base, and 11 bases lay in between. CDR1 and CDR2 (germline): MNHEY, SVGAGI. CDR3 size: 14 residues. The CDR3 DNA reads as TGTGCCAGCAGTCAAACCATGGGGAACACTGAAGCTTTCTTT. It codes for CASSQTMGNTEAFF.

The V and J genes are TRBV6-7 and TRBJ2-7; D possibly matches TRBD1 or TRBD2 (5 bases each). TRBV6-7 counts as an open reading frame of uncertain function. The CDR3 is 15 residues long. V was shortened by 4 bases and J by 5 bases, with 18 bases between the two germline ends. CDR3 sequence: CASSSRTRGENEQYF. CDR3 DNA sequence: TGTGCCAGCAGTTCCCGGACCCGGGGCGAGAACGAGCAGTACTTC.

This clone was counted once. The rearrangement joins TRBV5-1 to TRBJ2-7, with 8 bases lining up with TRBD2. Losses at the gene ends were 0 bases for V and 3 bases for J; bases not matched to a gene: 8. The CDR3 has 16 amino acids. Germline CDR1 SGHRS, CDR2 YFSETQ. As DNA, the CDR3 is TGCGCCAGCAGCTTGGGGCCCAGCGGGAGTTTCTACGAGCAGTACTTC. Translating it yields CASSLGPSGSFYEQYF.

The chain has TRBV4-1 and TRBJ2-6; 8 bases line up with TRBD1. Germline V lookup: CDR1 MGHRA, CDR2 YSYEKL. J was trimmed by 0 bases and V by 5 bases; bases with no gene match: 9. The length of the CDR3 is 18 residues. Here the CDR3 reads CASSYWTGPVSGANVLTF. CDR3 DNA sequence: TGCGCCAGCAGCTACTGGACAGGGCCAGTCTCTGGGGCCAACGTCCTGACTTTC.

About this clone: Other DNA sequences from this sample encode an identical CDR3 as well. CDR3 sequence: CASSLRLSSYEQYF. The CDR3 nucleotides are TGCGCCAGCAGCTTACGGTTGAGCTCCTACGAGCAGTACTTC. The V call is TRBV5-1, the J call TRBJ2-7; D uncertain. V was trimmed by 2 bases and J by 0 bases, leaving 9 bases between them. CDR1 is SGHRS and CDR2 is YFSETQ in the germline V gene. CDR3 length: 14 amino acids.